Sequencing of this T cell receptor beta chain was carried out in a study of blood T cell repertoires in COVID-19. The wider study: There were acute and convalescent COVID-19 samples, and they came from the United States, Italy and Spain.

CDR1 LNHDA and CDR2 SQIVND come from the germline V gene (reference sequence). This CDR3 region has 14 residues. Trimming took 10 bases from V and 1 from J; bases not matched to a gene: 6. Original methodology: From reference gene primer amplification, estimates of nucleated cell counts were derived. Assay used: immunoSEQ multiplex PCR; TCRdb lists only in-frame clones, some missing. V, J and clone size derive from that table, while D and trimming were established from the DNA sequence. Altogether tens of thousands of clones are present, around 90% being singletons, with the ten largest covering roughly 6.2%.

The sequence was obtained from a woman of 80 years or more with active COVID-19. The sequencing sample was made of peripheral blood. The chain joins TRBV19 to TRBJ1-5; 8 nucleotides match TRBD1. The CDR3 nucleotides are TGTGCCACTTGGACAGGGTGGAGCAATCAGCCCCAGCATTTT. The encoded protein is CATWTGWSNQPQHF.